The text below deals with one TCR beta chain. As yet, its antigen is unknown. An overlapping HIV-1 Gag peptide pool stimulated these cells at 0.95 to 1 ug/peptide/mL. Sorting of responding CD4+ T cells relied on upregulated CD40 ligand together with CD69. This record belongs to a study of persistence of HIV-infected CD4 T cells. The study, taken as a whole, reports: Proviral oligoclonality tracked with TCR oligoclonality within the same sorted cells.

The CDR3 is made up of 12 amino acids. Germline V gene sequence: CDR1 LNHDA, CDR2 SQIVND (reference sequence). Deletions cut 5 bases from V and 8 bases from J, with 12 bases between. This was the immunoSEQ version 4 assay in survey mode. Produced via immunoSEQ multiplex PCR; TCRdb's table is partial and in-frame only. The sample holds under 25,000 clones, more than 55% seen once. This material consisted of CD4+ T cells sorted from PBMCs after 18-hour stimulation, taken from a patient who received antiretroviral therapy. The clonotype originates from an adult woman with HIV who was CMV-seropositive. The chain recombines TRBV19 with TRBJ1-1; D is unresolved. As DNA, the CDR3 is TGTGCCAGTAGTTTACGGTGGAACGAAGCTTTCTTT. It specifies CASSLRWNEAFF.